What follows describes a single TCR beta chain. Antigen: not known. Regarding treatment: some 19 received Ad26.COV2.S at low or high dose, single or two shots; a few received placebo; per-sample allocation not given. Material that was analyzed had been drawn on day 63 after the first vaccine or placebo injection. Cohort 1b enrolled adults aged 18-55 years in Boston. Germline CDR1 is LNHDA and CDR2 is SQIVND (reference sequence). This CDR3 comprises 19 residues. The V end lost 5 bases, the J end lost 0 bases, and 26 bases lay between the germline ends. This sample is part of a study of Ad26.COV2.S vaccination and SARS-CoV-2 variants. Study-wide findings and caveats: Similar non-spike TCR breadth was observed in recipients of vaccine and of placebo. Vaccinees showed greater spike-specific TCR breadth than placebo recipients. Using TCR breadth and depth analyses may have led to underestimated total T cell responses.

Only in-frame clones appear in the TCRdb table, and some are missing; sequencing was by immunoSEQ multiplex PCR. The table shows about 330,000 clones, with under 90% occurring only once. The clonotype originates from a person between 18 and 65 years old who received the Ad26.COV2.S COVID-19 vaccine or a placebo. The chain joins TRBV19 to TRBJ2-7; possibly TRBD2 for D (6 bases). This sample comprised peripheral blood, obtained in a trial of Ad26.COV2.S vaccine versus placebo. DNA for the CDR3: TGTGCCAGTAGTTCACTAAAACAACGGGAGCCCAGGAGCTCCTACGAGCAGTACTTC. It codes for CASSSLKQREPRSSYEQYF.